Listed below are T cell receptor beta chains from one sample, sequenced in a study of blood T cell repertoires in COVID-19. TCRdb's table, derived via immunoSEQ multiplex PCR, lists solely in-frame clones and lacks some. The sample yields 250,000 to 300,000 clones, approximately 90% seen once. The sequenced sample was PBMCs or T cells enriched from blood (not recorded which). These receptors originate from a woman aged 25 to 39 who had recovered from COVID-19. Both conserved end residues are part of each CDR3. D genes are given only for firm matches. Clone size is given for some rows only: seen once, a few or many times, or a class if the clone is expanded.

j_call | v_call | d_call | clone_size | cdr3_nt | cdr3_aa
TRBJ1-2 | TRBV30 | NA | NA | TGTGCCTGGACGGTGGGAGGGGCCTATGGCTACACCTTC | CAWTVGGAYGYTF
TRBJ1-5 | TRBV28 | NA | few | TGTGCCAACAGGGCGGGTAGCAATCAGCCCCAGCATTTT | CANRAGSNQPQHF
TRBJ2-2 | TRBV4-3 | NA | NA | TGCGCCAGCAGCCAAGCGTTGTCCGGGGAGCTGTTTTTT | CASSQALSGELFF
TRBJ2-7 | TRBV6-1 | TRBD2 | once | TGTGCCAGCAGTGATGGGGGAGCTAGCGGGAGTTACGAGCAGTACTTC | CASSDGGASGSYEQYF
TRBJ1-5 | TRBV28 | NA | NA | TGTGCCAGCAGTTTCCTACGCAATCAGCCCCAGCATTTT | CASSFLRNQPQHF
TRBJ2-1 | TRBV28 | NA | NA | TGTGCCAGCAGTTTAATAGCCGAGGGCAATGAGCAGTTCTTC | CASSLIAEGNEQFF
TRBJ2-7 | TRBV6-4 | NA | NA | TGTGCCAGCAGGTCGAGGTTCCCTAAGCACGAGCAGTACTTC | CASRSRFPKHEQYF
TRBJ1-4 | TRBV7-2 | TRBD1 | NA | TGTGCCAGCAGCCAAGGGGGACAGGGTTTAACTAATGAAAAACTGTTTTTT | CASSQGGQGLTNEKLFF
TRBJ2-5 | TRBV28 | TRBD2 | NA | TGTGCCAGCAGTTTGACTAGCGGGAGCTCGGGGGAGACCCAGTACTTC | CASSLTSGSSGETQYF
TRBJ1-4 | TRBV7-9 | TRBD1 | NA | TGTGCCAGCAGAGGGACAGCAACTAATGAAAAACTGTTTTTT | CASRGTATNEKLFF
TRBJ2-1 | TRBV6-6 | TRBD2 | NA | TGTGCCAGCAGCCCCCCTAGCGGGGCCTACAATGAGCAGTTCTTC | CASSPPSGAYNEQFF
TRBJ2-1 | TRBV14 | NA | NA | TGTGCCAGCAGCCCCTTTCGGACGGGATCCTACAATGAGCAGTTCTTC | CASSPFRTGSYNEQFF
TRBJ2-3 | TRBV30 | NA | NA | TGTGCCTGGAGTGTCGGCGGAGATACGCAGTATTTT | CAWSVGGDTQYF
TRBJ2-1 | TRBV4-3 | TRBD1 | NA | TGCGCCAGCAGCCTGGGACAGCAACCCTACAATGAGCAGTTCTTC | CASSLGQQPYNEQFF
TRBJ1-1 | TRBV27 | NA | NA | TGTGCCAGCAGTTTACTCGAGGGCACTGAAGCTTTCTTT | CASSLLEGTEAFF
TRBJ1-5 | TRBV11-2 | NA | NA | TGTGCCAGCAGCCAGGGTCTTAATCAGCCCCAGCATTTT | CASSQGLNQPQHF
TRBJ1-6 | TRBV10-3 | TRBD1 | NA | TGTGCCATCAGTGAAGGGGCAGGGGGCTCACCCCTCCACTTT | CAISEGAGGSPLHF
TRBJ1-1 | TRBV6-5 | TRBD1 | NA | TGTGCCAGCACCCCGGACAGGGGTAGTTCGGCTTTCTTT | CASTPDRGSSAFF
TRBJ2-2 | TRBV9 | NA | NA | TGTGCCAGCAGCCTAACTGGGCAGGGGCCTCGGGAGCTGTTTTTT | CASSLTGQGPRELFF
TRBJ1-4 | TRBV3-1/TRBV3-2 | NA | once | TGTGCCAGCAGCCAAGGCCCCTTACTTAATGAAAAACTGTTTTTT | CASSQGPLLNEKLFF
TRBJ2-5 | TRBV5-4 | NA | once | TGTGCCAGCAGCTTTTGGCAGGGCCAAGAGACCCAGTACTTC | CASSFWQGQETQYF
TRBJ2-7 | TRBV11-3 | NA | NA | TGTGCCAGCAGCTTAGATGGGCTGGAGCAGTACTTC | CASSLDGLEQYF
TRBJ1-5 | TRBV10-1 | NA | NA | TGCGCCAGCAGTGAGTCGTTAGGGGACAATTTTAGCAATCAGCCCCAGCATTTT | CASSESLGDNFSNQPQHF
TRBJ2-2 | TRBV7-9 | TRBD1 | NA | TGTGCCAGCAGCTTAGGGGACAGGGAGACCGGGGAGCTGTTTTTT | CASSLGDRETGELFF
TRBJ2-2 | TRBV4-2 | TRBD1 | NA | TGTGCCAGCAGCCACATTACAGGACAGGGGAAAGGGGACACCGGGGAGCTGTTTTTT | CASSHITGQGKGDTGELFF